This is a list of T cell receptor beta chains from one sample in a study of cytomegalovirus exposure and HLA in healthy donors. Assay used: immunoSEQ multiplex PCR; TCRdb lists only in-frame clones, some missing. The data show around 120,000 clones, 70% to 80% seen once. What was sequenced was PBMCs. The receptors here all came from a man aged 50-60 years in good health and CMV-seropositive. The CDR3 runs from the conserved cysteine through the conserved F or W. The order of the fields is clone size, CDR3 length, V gene, D gene, J gene, CDR3 DNA, CDR3 protein. D genes are given only for firm matches. Where a row states a size, it is once, few, many or the class of an expanded clone; other rows omit it.

size: NA
length: 16
V: TRBV18
D: TRBD1
J: TRBJ2-7
DNA: TGTGCCAGCTCTCCTACCGGGACAGGGGGTAGCTACGAGCAGTACTTC
CDR3: CASSPTGTGGSYEQYF

size: NA
length: 14
V: TRBV7-9
D: TRBD1
J: TRBJ2-7
DNA: TGTGCCAGCAGTCTTACCGGACAGGCCTACGAGCAGTACTTC
CDR3: CASSLTGQAYEQYF

size: NA
length: 16
V: TRBV2
D: NA
J: TRBJ2-2
DNA: TGTGCCAGCAGTGAAGAACTAGCTGGAAACACCGGGGAGCTGTTTTTT
CDR3: CASSEELAGNTGELFF

size: NA
length: 12
V: TRBV13
D: NA
J: TRBJ2-3
DNA: TGTGCCAGCAGCTTACTGACAGATACGCAGTATTTT
CDR3: CASSLLTDTQYF

size: NA
length: 13
V: TRBV19
D: TRBD1
J: TRBJ2-7
DNA: TGTGCCAGTAGTATAGCAGGGGGCTACGAGCAGTACTTC
CDR3: CASSIAGGYEQYF

size: few
length: 17
V: TRBV5-1
D: TRBD2
J: TRBJ2-1
DNA: TGCGCCAGCAGCCCCACTCTACTAGCGGGGGCATACAATGAGCAGTTCTTC
CDR3: CASSPTLLAGAYNEQFF

size: once
length: 14
V: TRBV6-5
D: TRBD2
J: TRBJ2-7
DNA: TGTGCCAGTACGGGGGCTAGCGGGGACTACGAGCAGTACTTC
CDR3: CASTGASGDYEQYF

size: NA
length: 13
V: TRBV29-1
D: TRBD1
J: TRBJ2-7
DNA: TGCAGCGTTGACTCGGGACAGGGAGACGAGCAGTACTTC
CDR3: CSVDSGQGDEQYF

size: NA
length: 15
V: TRBV19
D: TRBD2
J: TRBJ2-7
DNA: TGTGCCAGTAGTGCGACTAGCGGGTTCGTCTACGAGCAGTACTTC
CDR3: CASSATSGFVYEQYF

size: NA
length: 16
V: TRBV5-1
D: TRBD2
J: TRBJ2-2
DNA: TGCGCCAGCAGCTTGGGGTTAGCGGGCTTCACCGGGGAGCTGTTTTTT
CDR3: CASSLGLAGFTGELFF

size: few
length: 16
V: TRBV11-2
D: NA
J: TRBJ2-1
DNA: TGTGCCAGCAGCCATTATCAGGGTGGCTCCTACAATGAGCAGTTCTTC
CDR3: CASSHYQGGSYNEQFF

size: NA
length: 16
V: TRBV5-1
D: NA
J: TRBJ2-2
DNA: TGCGCCAGCGTCAGGAGGGGTGATATGAACACCGGGGAGCTGTTTTTT
CDR3: CASVRRGDMNTGELFF

size: NA
length: 16
V: TRBV18
D: TRBD1
J: TRBJ2-1
DNA: TGTGCCAGCTCCCTGCCAGGGACAGGGGTGTACAATGAGCAGTTCTTC
CDR3: CASSLPGTGVYNEQFF

size: NA
length: 12
V: TRBV2
D: NA
J: TRBJ2-3
DNA: TGTGCCAGCAGTGAATTAACAGATACGCAGTATTTT
CDR3: CASSELTDTQYF

size: NA
length: 14
V: TRBV15
D: TRBD2
J: TRBJ2-7
DNA: TGTGCCACCAGCGTGACTAGCGGGGCCTACGAGCAGTACTTC
CDR3: CATSVTSGAYEQYF

size: NA
length: 13
V: TRBV5-1
D: NA
J: TRBJ1-2
DNA: TGCGCCAGCAGCTTGGGAGGAGTCTATGGCTACACCTTC
CDR3: CASSLGGVYGYTF

size: few
length: 15
V: TRBV11-2
D: TRBD2
J: TRBJ2-7
DNA: TGTGCCAGCAGCTTAGGGGGACTAGCGACCTACGAGCAGTACTTC
CDR3: CASSLGGLATYEQYF

size: NA
length: 16
V: TRBV21-1
D: NA
J: TRBJ1-2
DNA: TGTGCCAGCAGCAAAGGATGGGGAGGGCCGAACTATGGCTACACCTTC
CDR3: CASSKGWGGPNYGYTF

size: few
length: 13
V: TRBV5-6
D: NA
J: TRBJ2-2
DNA: TGTGCCAGCAGCTTGATGGGGGGCGGGGAGCTGTTTTTT
CDR3: CASSLMGGGELFF

size: once
length: 15
V: TRBV14
D: TRBD1
J: TRBJ1-1
DNA: TGTGCCAGCAGCGTGAGACAGGGCCCTTACACTGAAGCTTTCTTT
CDR3: CASSVRQGPYTEAFF

size: NA
length: 13
V: TRBV14
D: NA
J: TRBJ1-6
DNA: TGTGCCAGCAGCCAAGTAAAATATTCACCCCTCCACTTT
CDR3: CASSQVKYSPLHF

size: NA
length: 14
V: TRBV5-3
D: NA
J: TRBJ1-1
DNA: TGTGCCAGAAGCCACCACAGGACGAACACTGAAGCTTTCTTT
CDR3: CARSHHRTNTEAFF

size: once
length: 15
V: TRBV5-1
D: TRBD1
J: TRBJ1-4
DNA: TGCGCCAGCAGCTCGTTGACAGGGGCAAATGAAAAACTGTTTTTT
CDR3: CASSSLTGANEKLFF

size: NA
length: 15
V: TRBV9
D: NA
J: TRBJ2-1
DNA: TGTGCCAGCAGCGGAAACGGAGGAGCCTACAATGAGCAGTTCTTC
CDR3: CASSGNGGAYNEQFF

size: few
length: 15
V: TRBV5-8
D: NA
J: TRBJ1-2
DNA: TGTGCCAGCAGCTTGGTCCGGGGTCGCCCCTATGGCTACACCTTC
CDR3: CASSLVRGRPYGYTF

size: NA
length: 15
V: TRBV5-1
D: NA
J: TRBJ1-1
DNA: TGCGCCAGCGCCACGACAGTCGACATGAACACTGAAGCTTTCTTT
CDR3: CASATTVDMNTEAFF

size: NA
length: 14
V: TRBV29-1
D: TRBD1
J: TRBJ1-4
DNA: TGCAGCGTTGACCCGGGACAGGGATCTGAAAAACTGTTTTTT
CDR3: CSVDPGQGSEKLFF

size: few
length: 16
V: TRBV9
D: TRBD1
J: TRBJ1-1
DNA: TGTGCCAGCAGCGATCCGACAGGGGCCCCGGGCACTGAAGCTTTCTTT
CDR3: CASSDPTGAPGTEAFF

size: NA
length: 17
V: TRBV5-4
D: NA
J: TRBJ2-5
DNA: TGTGCCAGCAGCTTCCCGGGTCTTGGGTCGGGTGGCGAGACCCAGTACTTC
CDR3: CASSFPGLGSGGETQYF

size: NA
length: 11
V: TRBV11-2
D: NA
J: TRBJ2-7
DNA: TGTGCCAGCAGCCCAGCCTACGAGCAGTACTTC
CDR3: CASSPAYEQYF

size: NA
length: 14
V: TRBV10-2
D: NA
J: TRBJ2-7
DNA: TGCGCCAGCAGTGCGGACATACTGGGGCACGAGCAGTACTTC
CDR3: CASSADILGHEQYF

size: few
length: 16
V: TRBV5-1
D: TRBD2
J: TRBJ2-1
DNA: TGCGCCAGCAGCTTGGGCCCAGCGGGGGGGGACAATGAGCAGTTCTTC
CDR3: CASSLGPAGGDNEQFF

size: NA
length: 14
V: TRBV28
D: NA
J: TRBJ2-7
DNA: TGTGCCAGCAGTTTTTACGGGAGTAGGAACGAGCAGTACTTC
CDR3: CASSFYGSRNEQYF

size: NA
length: 15
V: TRBV10-1
D: TRBD1
J: TRBJ2-3
DNA: TGCGCCAGCAGTGAAGGGGGACAGGGGGGAGATACGCAGTATTTT
CDR3: CASSEGGQGGDTQYF

size: NA
length: 15
V: TRBV9
D: TRBD2
J: TRBJ2-1
DNA: TGTGCCAGCAGCGCCCGGGGGGGGGCCTACAATGAGCAGTTCTTC
CDR3: CASSARGGAYNEQFF

size: NA
length: 14
V: TRBV28
D: NA
J: TRBJ2-7
DNA: TGTGCCAGCAGTTTTACCGTTCTAGCCTACGAGCAGTACTTC
CDR3: CASSFTVLAYEQYF

size: NA
length: 16
V: TRBV27
D: TRBD1
J: TRBJ1-4
DNA: TGTGCCAGCAGCCCCGTTGGGGACAGGTTTAATGAAAAACTGTTTTTT
CDR3: CASSPVGDRFNEKLFF

size: NA
length: 13
V: TRBV7-7
D: NA
J: TRBJ2-7
DNA: TGTGCTAGCAGCTTAGCTCCCAGGGGCGAGCAGTACTTC
CDR3: CASSLAPRGEQYF

size: few
length: 15
V: TRBV19
D: NA
J: TRBJ2-3
DNA: TGTGCCAGTAGTATAGGAGGCAGGGTTATAGATACGCAGTATTTT
CDR3: CASSIGGRVIDTQYF

size: NA
length: 15
V: TRBV28
D: TRBD1
J: TRBJ1-3
DNA: TGTGCCAGCAGTTTTACAGGGGGAGCTGGAAACACCATATATTTT
CDR3: CASSFTGGAGNTIYF

size: NA
length: 16
V: TRBV7-9
D: TRBD1
J: TRBJ1-2
DNA: TGTGCCAGCAGCTTCGCAGGACAGGGGCGTAACTATGGCTACACCTTC
CDR3: CASSFAGQGRNYGYTF

size: NA
length: 15
V: TRBV14
D: TRBD1
J: TRBJ2-7
DNA: TGTGCCAGCAGCCGCCCGGGACAGGGGAGGAGCGAGCAGTACTTC
CDR3: CASSRPGQGRSEQYF

size: NA
length: 14
V: TRBV15
D: TRBD2
J: TRBJ2-1
DNA: TGTGCCACCACGAGGGAGCGGGAGTCTTTTGAGCAGTTCTTC
CDR3: CATTRERESFEQFF

size: NA
length: 14
V: TRBV5-5
D: TRBD1
J: TRBJ1-1
DNA: TGTGCCAGCAGTTTCTATCGACAGGGCACTGAAGCTTTCTTT
CDR3: CASSFYRQGTEAFF

size: NA
length: 13
V: TRBV6-5
D: NA
J: TRBJ1-4
DNA: TGTGCAAGTAAGGGGCAGCTTAATGAAAAACTGTTTTTT
CDR3: CASKGQLNEKLFF

size: few
length: 14
V: TRBV5-1
D: TRBD1
J: TRBJ2-7
DNA: TGCGCCAGCAGCCGCTGGGACAGGGGGAACGAGCAGTACTTC
CDR3: CASSRWDRGNEQYF

size: NA
length: 15
V: TRBV6-5
D: TRBD1
J: TRBJ1-1
DNA: TGTGCCAGCACTTACACAGGGGTGATGAACACTGAAGCTTTCTTT
CDR3: CASTYTGVMNTEAFF

size: NA
length: 13
V: TRBV10-3
D: NA
J: TRBJ1-1
DNA: TGTGCCATCAGTGAGGGGGCGAACACTGAAGCTTTCTTT
CDR3: CAISEGANTEAFF

size: few
length: 15
V: TRBV2
D: TRBD1
J: TRBJ1-5
DNA: TGTGCCAGCAGGCGCCCCGGGACAGGGAATCAGCCCCAGCATTTT
CDR3: CASRRPGTGNQPQHF

size: NA
length: 15
V: TRBV21-1
D: NA
J: TRBJ2-7
DNA: TGTGCCAGCAGCCGAGGGGACAGGGGGCCGTACGAGCAGTACTTC
CDR3: CASSRGDRGPYEQYF

size: NA
length: 19
V: TRBV4-1
D: TRBD1
J: TRBJ2-6
DNA: TGCGCCAGCAGCCAAGAAGGGTACAGGGGAAGCTCTGGGGCCAACGTCCTGACTTTC
CDR3: CASSQEGYRGSSGANVLTF

size: NA
length: 16
V: TRBV27
D: NA
J: TRBJ2-3
DNA: TGTGCCAGCAGTTCAAACACGGCGGGACTTGGAGATACGCAGTATTTT
CDR3: CASSSNTAGLGDTQYF

size: NA
length: 15
V: TRBV4-1
D: NA
J: TRBJ2-1
DNA: TGCGCCAGCAGCCAAGAACCCGGGACTTACAATGAGCAGTTCTTC
CDR3: CASSQEPGTYNEQFF

size: NA
length: 12
V: TRBV19
D: NA
J: TRBJ1-2
DNA: TGTGCCAGTAGGCCGCAGGGATTTGGCTACACCTTC
CDR3: CASRPQGFGYTF

size: NA
length: 13
V: TRBV10-3
D: NA
J: TRBJ2-7
DNA: TGTGCCATCAGTGATTCGGACACCTACGAGCAGTACTTC
CDR3: CAISDSDTYEQYF

size: NA
length: 17
V: TRBV9
D: NA
J: TRBJ2-7
DNA: TGTGCCAGCAGCGTAGGCCCCATCGGGGGTGCCAACTACGAGCAGTACTTC
CDR3: CASSVGPIGGANYEQYF

size: NA
length: 15
V: TRBV5-4
D: TRBD1
J: TRBJ2-2
DNA: TGTGCCAGCAGTCCCGGGACAGGGAACACCGGGGAGCTGTTTTTT
CDR3: CASSPGTGNTGELFF

size: NA
length: 16
V: TRBV5-8
D: TRBD1
J: TRBJ1-1
DNA: TGTGCCAGCAGCTCCGGGACAGGGATTTTAGGAACTGAAGCTTTCTTT
CDR3: CASSSGTGILGTEAFF

size: NA
length: 12
V: TRBV27
D: NA
J: TRBJ1-2
DNA: TGTGCCAGCAGAGTGGGGGCTGGGGGCTACACCTTC
CDR3: CASRVGAGGYTF

size: NA
length: 13
V: TRBV19
D: NA
J: TRBJ2-1
DNA: TGTGCCAGTCTCAGTCCCCACTACAATGAGCAGTTCTTC
CDR3: CASLSPHYNEQFF